The 4 T cell receptor beta chains below were found in one sample sequenced in a study of cytomegalovirus exposure and HLA in healthy donors. It was with 60 Vbeta and 13 Jbeta primers that the PCR ran. TCRdb keeps only in-frame clones here, not all; method: immunoSEQ multiplex PCR. The sample holds roughly 160,000 clones, approximately 82% seen once. The sample comprised PBMCs. The receptors here all came from a male donor in good health and CMV-seropositive.

This rearrangement joins TRBV5-6 to TRBJ2-1; TRBD1 agrees at 10 bases. Germline V CDR1 and CDR2: SGHDT, YYEEEE. The V and J ends lost 4 bases and 7 bases, in that order; junction bases with no gene match: 17. The CDR3 covers 18 residues. CDR3 sequence: CASSDPGQGSYLRNEQFF. The CDR3, as DNA: TGTGCCAGCAGCGATCCGGGACAGGGGTCTTACTTGAGGAATGAGCAGTTCTTC.

The chain couples TRBV19 to TRBJ1-5, with D tentatively TRBD1 (5 bases). This CDR3 is built from 13 residues. The V gene lost 7 bases and the J gene lost 5 bases, with 12 bases spanning the gap. CDR1 and CDR2 from the germline V gene are LNHDA and SQIVND (reference sequence). The CDR3 DNA follows: TGTGCCAGTAACCTACAGGACGATCAGCCCCAGCATTTT. Translating gives CASNLQDDQPQHF.

The V gene is TRBV4-1, the J gene TRBJ2-7, with D unclear. Germline values: CDR1 MGHRA, CDR2 YSYEKL. V was pared by 0 bases and J by 3 bases, with 3 bases between. The CDR3 totals 12 residues. The CDR3 reads CASSQDFYEQYF. The CDR3 region has the DNA TGCGCCAGCAGCCAAGACTTCTACGAGCAGTACTTC.

This clone appeared a few times. The chain joins TRBV27 to TRBJ1-2, with a tentative D call TRBD1 (5 bases). Germline CDR1 and CDR2: MNHEY and SMNVEV (reference sequence). This CDR3 is built from 17 residues. V was cut by 2 bases and J by 6 bases, with 22 bases left in between. CDR3 in DNA: TGTGCCAGCAGTTTAGGTGGGGGAAACAGGAGGGGAAATGGCTACACCTTC. Translated, it gives CASSLGGGNRRGNGYTF.